This T cell receptor (beta chain) originates from a study of cytomegalovirus exposure and HLA in healthy donors. Findings and limits, study-wide: The productive fraction for most TCR beta V segments was about 87% or about 30% in an earlier analysis.

The PCR employed 60 Vbeta primers together with 13 Jbeta primers. Original methodology: Unique TCR beta chains totaled 65 million to 95 million in a later count, with 8.5 million to 12 million of them shared. This table comes from immunoSEQ multiplex PCR, and its TCRdb copy is limited to in-frame clones, with some not included. That table gives V, J and clone size, and the DNA gave D and trimming. The sample table sets out 150,000 to 200,000 clones. With regard to this clone: What it recognizes is unknown.

The clonotype originates from a woman aged 18-29 years in good health and CMV-seropositive. The sample was PBMCs.

The CDR3 nucleotides read TGCGCCAGCAGATATTGGCTGAACACTGAAGCTTTCTTT. Its protein is CASRYWLNTEAFF. This rearrangement joins TRBV5-1 to TRBJ1-1; D remains unclear. Germline lookup yields CDR1 SGHRS and CDR2 YFSETQ. The CDR3 has 13 residues. Deletions cut 5 bases from V and 0 bases from J, with 8 bases between. Looking up the rest from reference TRBV5-1 and TRBJ1-1 gives the full variable domain: KAGVTQTPRYLIKTRGQQVTLSCSPISGHRSVSWYQQTPGQGLQFLFEYFSETQRNKGNFPGRFSGRQFSNSRSEMNVSTLELGDSALYLCASRYWLNTEAFFGQGTRLTVV.